This T cell receptor (beta chain) was captured by sequencing in a study of T cell repertoires in cytomegalovirus infection. Study-wide context: Evidence of both CMV infection and a matching HLA type came from public TCR beta signatures. General study results and limits: In two of eight donors, the top clonotype was HLA-C-restricted CMV-specific. Accumulated public TCR beta family frequency recognized individuals carrying CMV together with the relevant HLA.

In its sample, this clonotype was seen many times. The antigen is not known. TCRdb itself ran the reads through MiXCR, one entry per CDR3 protein. Here the sample spans 560,000 or so distinct CDR3 sequences, 16% being singletons. V lost 1 base, J lost 2 bases, and 12 bases lay in between. The CDR3 length is 16 residues. Germline CDR1 reads LNHNV; CDR2 reads YYDKDF (reference sequence). Sequenced material: CD8+ T cells from PBMCs. This TCR was sampled from a human donor in good health (CMV status not recorded). Some clones in this sample may be carry-over from other donors' samples. This chain joins TRBV15 and TRBJ1-5; D ambiguous. The CDR3 here is CATSRARGGGNQPQHF. The CDR3 coding sequence is TGTGCCACCAGCAGAGCGCGGGGAGGAGGCAATCAGCCCCAGCATTTT.